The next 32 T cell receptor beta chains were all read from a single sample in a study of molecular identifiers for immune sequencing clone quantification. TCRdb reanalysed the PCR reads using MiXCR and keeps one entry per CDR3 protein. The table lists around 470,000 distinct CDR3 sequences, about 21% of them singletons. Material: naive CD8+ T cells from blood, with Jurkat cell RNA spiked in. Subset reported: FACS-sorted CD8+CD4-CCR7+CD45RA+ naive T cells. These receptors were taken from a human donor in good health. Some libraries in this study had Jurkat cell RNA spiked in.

The CDR3 DNA sequence: TGTGCCAGCAGCTTAGGGGGACAGGGGGACACTGAAGCTTTCTTT. Its translation: CASSLGGQGDTEAFF. This chain links TRBV13 with TRBJ1-1; TRBD1 aligns across 11 bases. J gave up 3 bases and V 0 bases, and 0 bases lay outside the gene matches. This CDR3 has 15 residues. Germline CDR1 PRHDT, CDR2 FYEKMQ (reference sequence).

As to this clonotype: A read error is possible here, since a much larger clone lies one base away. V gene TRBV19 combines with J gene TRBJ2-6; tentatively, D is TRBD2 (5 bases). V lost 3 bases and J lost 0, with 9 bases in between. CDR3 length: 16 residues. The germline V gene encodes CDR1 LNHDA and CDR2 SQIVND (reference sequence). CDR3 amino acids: CASSMPAGSGANVLTF. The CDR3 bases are TGTGCCAGTAGTATGCCGGCGGGCTCTGGGGCCAACGTCCTGACTTTC. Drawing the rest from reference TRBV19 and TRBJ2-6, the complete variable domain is DGGITQSPKYLFRKEGQNVTLSCEQNLNHDAMYWYRQDPGQGLRLIYYSQIVNDFQKGDIAEGYSVSREKKESFPLTVTSAQKNPTAFYLCASSMPAGSGANVLTFGAGSRLTVL.

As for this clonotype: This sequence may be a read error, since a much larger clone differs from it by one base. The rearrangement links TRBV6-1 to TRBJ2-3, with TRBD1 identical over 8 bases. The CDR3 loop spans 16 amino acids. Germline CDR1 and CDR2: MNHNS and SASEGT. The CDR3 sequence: CVSSEARDRHPDTQYF. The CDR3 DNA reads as TGTGTCAGCAGTGAAGCTAGGGACAGGCATCCCGATACGCAGTATTTT.

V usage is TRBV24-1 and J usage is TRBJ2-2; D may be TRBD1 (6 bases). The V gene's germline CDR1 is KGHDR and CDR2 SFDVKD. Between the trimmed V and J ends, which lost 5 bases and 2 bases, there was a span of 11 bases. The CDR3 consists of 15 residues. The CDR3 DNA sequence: TGTGCCACCAGTGCCCCGGACAGAAACACCGGGGAGCTGTTTTTT. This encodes CATSAPDRNTGELFF.

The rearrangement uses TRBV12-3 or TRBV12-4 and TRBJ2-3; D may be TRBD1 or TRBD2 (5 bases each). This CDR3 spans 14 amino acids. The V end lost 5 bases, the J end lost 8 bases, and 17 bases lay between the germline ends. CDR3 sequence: CASSPGDPGTTQYF. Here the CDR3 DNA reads TGTGCCAGCAGTCCCGGGGACCCCGGGACTACGCAGTATTTT.

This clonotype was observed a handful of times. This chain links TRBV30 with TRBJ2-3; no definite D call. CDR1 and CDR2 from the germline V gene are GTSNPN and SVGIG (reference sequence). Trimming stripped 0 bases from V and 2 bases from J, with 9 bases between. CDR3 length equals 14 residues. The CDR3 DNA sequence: TGTGCCTGGAGTGTGGAAGCGTCCACAGATACGCAGTATTTT. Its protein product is CAWSVEASTDTQYF.

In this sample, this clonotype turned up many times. Written as DNA, the CDR3 is TGTGCCAGCAGCTTGTCCGGGACAGTTACCAATCAGCCCCAGCATTTT. It translates to CASSLSGTVTNQPQHF. The chain combines TRBV7-9 with TRBJ1-5; TRBD1 matches 7 bases. The CDR3 contains 16 residues. Germline values: CDR1 SEHNR, CDR2 FQNEAQ (reference sequence). The junction had 8 bases not matched to a gene; V was cut back by 3 bases and J by 3 bases.

The CDR3 sequence is CASSIAGVGRQPQHF. The CDR3 DNA reads as TGTGCCAGTAGTATAGCAGGGGTCGGGCGTCAGCCCCAGCATTTT. The chain is built from TRBV19 and TRBJ1-5, with a weak D call TRBD1 (6 bases). CDR3 length: 15 amino acids. Deletions cut 1 base from V and 6 bases from J, with 13 bases between. Germline lookup yields CDR1 LNHDA and CDR2 SQIVND (reference sequence).

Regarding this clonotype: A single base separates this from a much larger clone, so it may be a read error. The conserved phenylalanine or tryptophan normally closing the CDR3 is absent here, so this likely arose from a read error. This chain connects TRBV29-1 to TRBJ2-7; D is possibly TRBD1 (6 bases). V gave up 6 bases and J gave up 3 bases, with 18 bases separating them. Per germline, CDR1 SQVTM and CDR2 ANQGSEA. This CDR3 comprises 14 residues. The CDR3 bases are TGCAGCGTGAGCCGGGACAACCAATACTACGAGCAGTACCTC. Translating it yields CSVSRDNQYYEQYL.

CDR3 nucleotides: TGTGCCACCAGGACTAGCGGGACGAGCACAGATACGCAGTATTTT. It is translated as CATRTSGTSTDTQYF. The chain uses TRBV24-1 and TRBJ2-3, with 11 bases aligning to TRBD2. The J segment lost 0 bases and the V segment lost 7 bases, leaving 2 bases of the junction unmatched. Germline CDR1 is KGHDR and CDR2 is SFDVKD. CDR3 length: 15 amino acids.

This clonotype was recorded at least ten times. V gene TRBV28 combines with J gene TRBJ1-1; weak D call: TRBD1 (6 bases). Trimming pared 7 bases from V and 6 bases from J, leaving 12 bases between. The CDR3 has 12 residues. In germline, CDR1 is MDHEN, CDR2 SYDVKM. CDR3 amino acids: CASTPGGPEAFF. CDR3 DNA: TGTGCCAGCACCCCCGGGGGGCCTGAAGCTTTCTTT. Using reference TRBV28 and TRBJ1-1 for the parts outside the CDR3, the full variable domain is DVKVTQSSRYLVKRTGEKVFLECVQDMDHENMFWYRQDPGLGLRLIYFSYDVKMKEKGDIPEGYSVSREKKERFSLILESASTNQTSMYLCASTPGGPEAFFGQGTRLTVV.

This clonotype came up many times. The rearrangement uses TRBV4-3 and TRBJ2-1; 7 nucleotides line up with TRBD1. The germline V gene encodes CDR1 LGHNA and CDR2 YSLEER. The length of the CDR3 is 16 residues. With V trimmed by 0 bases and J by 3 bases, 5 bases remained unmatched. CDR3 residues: CASSQDGTEIYNEQFF. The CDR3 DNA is TGCGCCAGCAGCCAAGATGGGACAGAGATCTACAATGAGCAGTTCTTC.

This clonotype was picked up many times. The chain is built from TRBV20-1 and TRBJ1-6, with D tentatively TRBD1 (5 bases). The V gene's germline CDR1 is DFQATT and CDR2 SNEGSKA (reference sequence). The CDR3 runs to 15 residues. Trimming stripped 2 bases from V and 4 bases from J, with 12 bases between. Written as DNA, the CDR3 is TGCAGTGCTAGACCCCAGGGAGGATATAATTCACCCCTCCACTTT. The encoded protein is CSARPQGGYNSPLHF.

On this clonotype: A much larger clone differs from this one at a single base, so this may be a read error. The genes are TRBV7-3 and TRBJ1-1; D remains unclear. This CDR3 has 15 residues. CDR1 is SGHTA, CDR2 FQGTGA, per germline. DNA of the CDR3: TGTGCCAGCGGCTTAATTGGGGATTGGAAATCTGAAGCTTTCTTT. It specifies CASGLIGDWKSEAFF.

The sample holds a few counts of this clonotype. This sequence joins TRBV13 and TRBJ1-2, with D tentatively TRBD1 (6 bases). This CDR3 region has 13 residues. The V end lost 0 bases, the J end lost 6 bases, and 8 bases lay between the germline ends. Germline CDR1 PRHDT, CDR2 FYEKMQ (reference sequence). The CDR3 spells CASSLGPGDGYTF. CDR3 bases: TGTGCCAGCAGCTTAGGTCCAGGGGATGGCTACACCTTC.

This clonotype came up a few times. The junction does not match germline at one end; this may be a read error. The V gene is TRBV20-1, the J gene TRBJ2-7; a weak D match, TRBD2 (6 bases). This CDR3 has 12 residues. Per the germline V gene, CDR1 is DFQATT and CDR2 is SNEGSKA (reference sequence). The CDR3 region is CSVRLRGYEQHF. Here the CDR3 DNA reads TGCAGTGTGAGGTTGCGGGGCTACGAGCAGCACTTC.

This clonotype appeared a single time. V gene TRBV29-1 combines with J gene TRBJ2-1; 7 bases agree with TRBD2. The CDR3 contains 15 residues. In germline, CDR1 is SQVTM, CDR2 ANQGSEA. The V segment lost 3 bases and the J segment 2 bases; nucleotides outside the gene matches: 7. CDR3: CSVDDGGSPYNEQFF. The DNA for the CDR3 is TGCAGCGTTGACGACGGGGGGTCCCCCTACAATGAGCAGTTCTTC.

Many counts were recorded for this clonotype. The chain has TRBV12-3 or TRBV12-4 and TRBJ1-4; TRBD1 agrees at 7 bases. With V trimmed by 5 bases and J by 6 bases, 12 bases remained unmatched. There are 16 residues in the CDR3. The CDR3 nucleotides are TGTGCCAGCAGTATCTCCATAGGGACAGTCTATGAAAAACTGTTTTTT. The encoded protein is CASSISIGTVYEKLFF.

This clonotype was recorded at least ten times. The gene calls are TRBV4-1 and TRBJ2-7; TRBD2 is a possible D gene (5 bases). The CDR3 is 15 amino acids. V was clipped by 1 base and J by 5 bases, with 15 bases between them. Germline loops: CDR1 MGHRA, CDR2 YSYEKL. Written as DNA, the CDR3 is TGCGCCAGCAGCCAAGCCACGAGCGGCACCCACGAGCAGTACTTC. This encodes CASSQATSGTHEQYF.

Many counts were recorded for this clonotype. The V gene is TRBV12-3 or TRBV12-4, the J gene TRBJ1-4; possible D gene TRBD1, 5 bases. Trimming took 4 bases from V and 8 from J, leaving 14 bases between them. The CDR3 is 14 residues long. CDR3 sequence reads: CASSSGTFLEKLFF. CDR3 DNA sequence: TGTGCCAGCAGTTCCGGGACTTTCCTCGAAAAACTGTTTTTT.

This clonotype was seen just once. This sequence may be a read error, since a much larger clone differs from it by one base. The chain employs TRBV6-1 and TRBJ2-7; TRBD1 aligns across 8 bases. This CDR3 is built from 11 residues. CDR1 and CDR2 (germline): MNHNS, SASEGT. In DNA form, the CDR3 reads TGTGCCAGCACAGGACAGGGCGAGCGGTACTTC. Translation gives CASTGQGERYF.

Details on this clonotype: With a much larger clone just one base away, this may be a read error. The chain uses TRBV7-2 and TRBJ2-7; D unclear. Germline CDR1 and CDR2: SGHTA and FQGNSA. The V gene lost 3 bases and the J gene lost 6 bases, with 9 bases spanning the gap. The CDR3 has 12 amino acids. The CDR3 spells CASSFPDCEQYF. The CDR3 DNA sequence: TGTGCCAGCAGCTTCCCCGACTGCGAGCAGTACTTC.

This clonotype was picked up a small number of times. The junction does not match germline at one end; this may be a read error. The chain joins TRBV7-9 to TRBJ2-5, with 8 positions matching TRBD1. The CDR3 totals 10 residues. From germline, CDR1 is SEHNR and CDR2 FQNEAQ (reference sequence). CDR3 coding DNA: TGTGCCAGCAGCTCAGACAGGGGAGGCTTC. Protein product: CASSSDRGGF.

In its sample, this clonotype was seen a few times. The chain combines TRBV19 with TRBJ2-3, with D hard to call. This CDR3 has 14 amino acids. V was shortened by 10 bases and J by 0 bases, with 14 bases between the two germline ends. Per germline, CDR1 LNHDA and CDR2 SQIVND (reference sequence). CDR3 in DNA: TGTGCCATCCCCCCCGTCGGTAGCACAGATACGCAGTATTTT. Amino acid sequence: CAIPPVGSTDTQYF.

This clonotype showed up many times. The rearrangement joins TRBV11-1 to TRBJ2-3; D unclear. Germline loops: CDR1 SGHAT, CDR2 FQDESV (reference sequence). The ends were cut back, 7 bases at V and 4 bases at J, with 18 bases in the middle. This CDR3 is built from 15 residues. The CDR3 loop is CASTPPSLGADTQYF. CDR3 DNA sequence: TGTGCCAGCACCCCTCCCTCGCTAGGAGCAGATACGCAGTATTTT.

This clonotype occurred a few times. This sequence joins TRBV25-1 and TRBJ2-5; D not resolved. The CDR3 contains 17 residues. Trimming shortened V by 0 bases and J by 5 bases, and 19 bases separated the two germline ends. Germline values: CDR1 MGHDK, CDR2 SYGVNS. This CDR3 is CASSEYLLAAASETQYF. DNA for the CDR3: TGTGCCAGCAGTGAATATCTCTTGGCGGCAGCTTCCGAGACCCAGTACTTC.

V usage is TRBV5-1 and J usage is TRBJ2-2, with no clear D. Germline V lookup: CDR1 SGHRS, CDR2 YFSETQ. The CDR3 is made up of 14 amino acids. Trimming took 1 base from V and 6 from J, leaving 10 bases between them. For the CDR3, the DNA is TGCGCCAGCAGCTTGAACTTAAACCCCGGGGAGCTGTTTTTT. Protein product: CASSLNLNPGELFF.

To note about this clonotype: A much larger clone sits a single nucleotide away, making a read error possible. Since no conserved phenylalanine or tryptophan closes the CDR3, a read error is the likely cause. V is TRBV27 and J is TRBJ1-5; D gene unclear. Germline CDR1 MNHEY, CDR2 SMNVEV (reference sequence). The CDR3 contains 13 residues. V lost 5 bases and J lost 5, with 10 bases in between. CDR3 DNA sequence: TGTGCCAGCAGTCCCGCCCACTATCAGCCCCAGCATTCT. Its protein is CASSPAHYQPQHS.

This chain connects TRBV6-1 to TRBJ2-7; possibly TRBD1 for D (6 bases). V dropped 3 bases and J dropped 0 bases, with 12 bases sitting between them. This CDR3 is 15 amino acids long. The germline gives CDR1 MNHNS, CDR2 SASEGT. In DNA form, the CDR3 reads TGTGCCAGCAGTGAGTTTCCGGACAGCTCCTACGAGCAGTACTTC. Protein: CASSEFPDSSYEQYF.

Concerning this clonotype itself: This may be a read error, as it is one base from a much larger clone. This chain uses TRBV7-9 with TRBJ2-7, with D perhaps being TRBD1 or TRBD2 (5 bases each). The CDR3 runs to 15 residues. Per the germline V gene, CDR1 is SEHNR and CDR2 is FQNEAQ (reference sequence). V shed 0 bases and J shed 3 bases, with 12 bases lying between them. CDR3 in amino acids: CASSLAVVGDYEQYF. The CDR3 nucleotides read TGTGCCAGCAGCTTAGCGGTAGTGGGGGACTACGAGCAGTACTTC.

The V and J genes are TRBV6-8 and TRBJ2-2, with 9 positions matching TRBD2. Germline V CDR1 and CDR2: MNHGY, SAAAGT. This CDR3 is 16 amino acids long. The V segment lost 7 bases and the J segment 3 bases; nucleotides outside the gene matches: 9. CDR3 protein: CASTTEAGGYTGELFF. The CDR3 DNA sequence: TGTGCCAGCACGACTGAAGCGGGAGGTTACACCGGGGAGCTGTTTTTT.

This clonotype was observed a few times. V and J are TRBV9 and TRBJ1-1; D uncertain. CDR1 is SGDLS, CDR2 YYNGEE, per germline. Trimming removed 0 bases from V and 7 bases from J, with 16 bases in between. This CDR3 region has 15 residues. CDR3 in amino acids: CASSVAAGTADEAFF. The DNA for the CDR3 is TGTGCCAGCAGCGTAGCTGCAGGCACAGCCGATGAAGCTTTCTTT. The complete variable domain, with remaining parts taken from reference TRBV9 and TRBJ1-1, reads DSGVTQTPKHLITATGQRVTLRCSPRSGDLSVYWYQQSLDQGLQFLIQYYNGEERAKGNILERFSAQQFPDLHSELNLSSLELGDSALYFCASSVAAGTADEAFFGQGTRLTVV.